This T cell receptor beta chain was sequenced for a study of blood T cell repertoires in COVID-19. On the study more broadly: T cells, B-cell-depleted T cells, or PBMCs supplied cDNA or gDNA.

As processed by the authors: Quantification of nucleated cells was approximated via reference gene primer amplification. Method: immunoSEQ multiplex PCR; TCRdb's copy keeps in-frame clones and lacks some. The DNA gave D and trimming, while V, J and clone size come from that table. Of 100,000 to 120,000 clones in the sample, about 85% were seen once. This CDR3 comprises 16 residues. In germline, CDR1 is MGHRA, CDR2 YSYEKL. Trimming pared 0 bases from V and 2 bases from J, leaving 11 bases between. The chain joins TRBV4-1 to TRBJ1-5; D is unclear. Sample: peripheral blood. The receptor's source is a human donor in a cohort sampled during active COVID-19. CDR3 loop: CASSQDSSGGNQPQHF. In DNA form, the CDR3 reads TGCGCCAGCAGCCAAGATTCTTCGGGTGGCAATCAGCCCCAGCATTTT.